This section outlines one TCR beta chain sequence together with its context. The sample originates from a study of PD-L1 blockade in urothelial cancer. Overall study context: Male patients with bladder-origin urothelial cancer numbered about nine tenths of the roughly 30. Peripheral blood specimens exhibited a median yield of 141,255 T cells. Treatment start was followed by blood analysis at 3 weeks (second dose) and again at 6 weeks.

TCR analog templates of synthetic origin were spiked into each PCR. Profiling relied on immunoSEQ multiplex PCR, and the TCRdb table lists in-frame clones only, not all of them. This table holds around 70,000 clones, 84% found once. Looked up from germline, CDR1 is SNHLY and CDR2 is FYNNEI. V lost 6 bases and J lost 3, with 9 bases in between. CDR3 size: 13 residues. The time point denotes: pretreatment peripheral blood. The material was PBMCs, obtained around atezolizumab (anti-PD-L1) treatment. The chain joins TRBV2 to TRBJ1-5; no clear D. The TCR comes from a woman aged 70-85 years with urothelial cancer. Written as DNA, the CDR3 is TGTGCCAGCAGAGACGACAACAATCAGCCCCAGCATTTT. It codes for CASRDDNNQPQHF.